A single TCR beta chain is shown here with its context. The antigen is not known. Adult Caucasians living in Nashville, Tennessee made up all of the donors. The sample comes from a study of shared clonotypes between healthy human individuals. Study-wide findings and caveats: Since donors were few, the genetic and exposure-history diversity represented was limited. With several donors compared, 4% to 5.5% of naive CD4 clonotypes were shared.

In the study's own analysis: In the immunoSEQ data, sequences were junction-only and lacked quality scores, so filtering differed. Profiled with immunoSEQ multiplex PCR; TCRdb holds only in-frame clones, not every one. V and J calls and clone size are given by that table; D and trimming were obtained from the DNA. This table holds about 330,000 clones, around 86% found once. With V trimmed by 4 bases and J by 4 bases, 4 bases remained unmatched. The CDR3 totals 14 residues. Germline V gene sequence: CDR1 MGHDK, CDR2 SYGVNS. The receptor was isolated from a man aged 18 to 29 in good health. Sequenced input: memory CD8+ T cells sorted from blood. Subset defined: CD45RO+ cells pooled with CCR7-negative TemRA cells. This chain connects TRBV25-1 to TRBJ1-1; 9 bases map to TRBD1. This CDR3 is CASSGRDRATEAFF. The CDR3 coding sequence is TGTGCCAGCAGTGGCCGGGACAGGGCCACTGAAGCTTTCTTT.